This note documents a single TCR beta chain sequence. Its target is unknown. The same CDR3 arises from other DNA sequences in this sample as well. V dropped 4 bases and J dropped 5; count of bases not matched to a gene: 7. The CDR3 runs to 16 residues. Germline V gene sequence: CDR1 SGHVS, CDR2 FNYEAQ. Repertoires were generated with immunoSEQ multiplex PCR, while TCRdb's copy carries only in-frame clones and drops some. The sample has about 160,000 clones, approximately 91% seen once; the top ten hold around 2%. The sample belongs to a study of T cell responses to AZD1222 COVID-19 vaccine. Study-level results: Recipients of AZD1222 seropositive at baseline numbered only 6 or 7. The peak T cell response came first, and repertoires were sampled only after it. Spike-specific TCR breadth and depth rose after two AZD1222 doses.

The chain uses TRBV7-6 and TRBJ2-3; 12 nucleotides agree with TRBD2. Material: peripheral blood, obtained on day 0 of AZD1222 vaccination. The sequence came from an adult in good health. The CDR3: CASSSRLAGEGDTQYF. CDR3 in DNA: TGTGCCAGCAGCTCCCGACTAGCGGGAGAGGGAGATACGCAGTATTTT.